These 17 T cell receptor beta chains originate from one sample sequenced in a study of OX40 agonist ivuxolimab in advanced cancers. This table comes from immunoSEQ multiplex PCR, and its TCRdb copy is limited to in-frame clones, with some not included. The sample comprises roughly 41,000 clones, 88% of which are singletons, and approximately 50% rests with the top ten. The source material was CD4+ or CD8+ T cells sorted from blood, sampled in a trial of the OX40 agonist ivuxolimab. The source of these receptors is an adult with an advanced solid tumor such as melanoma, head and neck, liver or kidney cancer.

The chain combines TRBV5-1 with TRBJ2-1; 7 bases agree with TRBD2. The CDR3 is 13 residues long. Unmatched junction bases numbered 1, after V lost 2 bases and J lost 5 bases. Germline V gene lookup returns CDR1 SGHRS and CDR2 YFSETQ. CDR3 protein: CASSFGGNNEQFF. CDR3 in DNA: TGCGCCAGCAGCTTCGGGGGGAACAATGAGCAGTTCTTC.

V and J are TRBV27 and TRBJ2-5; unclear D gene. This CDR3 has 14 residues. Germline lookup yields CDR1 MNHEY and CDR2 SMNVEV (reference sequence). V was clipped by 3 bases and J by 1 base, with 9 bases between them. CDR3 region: CASSLLGPQETQYF. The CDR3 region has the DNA TGTGCCAGCAGTTTGTTGGGCCCCCAAGAGACCCAGTACTTC.

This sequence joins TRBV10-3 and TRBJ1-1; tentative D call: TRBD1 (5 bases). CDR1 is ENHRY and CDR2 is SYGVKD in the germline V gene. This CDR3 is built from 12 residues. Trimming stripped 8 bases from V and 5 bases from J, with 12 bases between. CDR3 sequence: CAIAGTGTEAFF. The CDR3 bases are TGTGCCATCGCGGGGACGGGGACTGAAGCTTTCTTT.

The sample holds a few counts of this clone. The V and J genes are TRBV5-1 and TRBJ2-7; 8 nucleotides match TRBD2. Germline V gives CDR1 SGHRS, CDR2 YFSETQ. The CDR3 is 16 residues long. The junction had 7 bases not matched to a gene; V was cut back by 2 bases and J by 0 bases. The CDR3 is CASSFPDSGGSYEQYF. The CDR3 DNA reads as TGCGCCAGCAGCTTCCCCGACAGCGGGGGCTCCTACGAGCAGTACTTC.

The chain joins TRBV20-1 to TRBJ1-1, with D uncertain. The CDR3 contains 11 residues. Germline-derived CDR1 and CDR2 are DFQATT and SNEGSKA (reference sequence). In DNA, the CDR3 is TGCAGCGTCCCTTGGAACACTGAAGCTTTCTTT. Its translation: CSVPWNTEAFF.

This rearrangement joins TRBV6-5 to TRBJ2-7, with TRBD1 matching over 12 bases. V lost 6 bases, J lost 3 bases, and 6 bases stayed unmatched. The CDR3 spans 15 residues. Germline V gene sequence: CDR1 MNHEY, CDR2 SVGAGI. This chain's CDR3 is CASSSGTGGVYEQYF. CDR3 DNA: TGTGCCAGCAGCTCGGGGACAGGGGGCGTCTACGAGCAGTACTTC.

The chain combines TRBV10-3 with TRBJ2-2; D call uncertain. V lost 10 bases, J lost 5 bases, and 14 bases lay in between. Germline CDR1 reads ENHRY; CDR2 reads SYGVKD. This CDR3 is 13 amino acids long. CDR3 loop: CATRLLDTGELFF. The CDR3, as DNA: TGTGCCACCAGGCTTTTAGATACCGGGGAGCTGTTTTTT.

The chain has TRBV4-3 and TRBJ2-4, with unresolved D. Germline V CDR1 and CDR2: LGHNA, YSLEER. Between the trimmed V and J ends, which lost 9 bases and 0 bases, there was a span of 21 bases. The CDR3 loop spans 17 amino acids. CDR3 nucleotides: TGCGCCAGTCACTTCGGACGCTTAACACTAGCCAAAAACATTCAGTACTTC. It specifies CASHFGRLTLAKNIQYF.

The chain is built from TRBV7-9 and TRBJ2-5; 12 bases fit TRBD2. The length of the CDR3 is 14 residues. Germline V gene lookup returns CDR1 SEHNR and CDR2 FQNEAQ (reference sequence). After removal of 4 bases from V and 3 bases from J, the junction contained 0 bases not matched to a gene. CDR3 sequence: CASSSSGGEETQYF. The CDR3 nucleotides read TGTGCCAGCAGCTCTAGCGGGGGGGAAGAGACCCAGTACTTC.

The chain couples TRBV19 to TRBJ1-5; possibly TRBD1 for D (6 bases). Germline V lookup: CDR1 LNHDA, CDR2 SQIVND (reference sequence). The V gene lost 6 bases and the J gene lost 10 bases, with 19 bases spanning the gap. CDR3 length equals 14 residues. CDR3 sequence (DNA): TGTGCCAGTAGGGGAGGGGGACTGTTGTCACCCCAGCATTTT. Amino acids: CASRGGGLLSPQHF.

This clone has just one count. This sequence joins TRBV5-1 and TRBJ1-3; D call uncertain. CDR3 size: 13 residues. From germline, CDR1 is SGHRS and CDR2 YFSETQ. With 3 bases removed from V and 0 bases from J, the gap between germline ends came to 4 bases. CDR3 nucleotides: TGCGCCAGCAGCTGGACCTCTGGAAACACCATATATTTT. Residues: CASSWTSGNTIYF. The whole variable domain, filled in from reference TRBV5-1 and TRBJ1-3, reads KAGVTQTPRYLIKTRGQQVTLSCSPISGHRSVSWYQQTPGQGLQFLFEYFSETQRNKGNFPGRFSGRQFSNSRSEMNVSTLELGDSALYLCASSWTSGNTIYFGEGSWLTVV.

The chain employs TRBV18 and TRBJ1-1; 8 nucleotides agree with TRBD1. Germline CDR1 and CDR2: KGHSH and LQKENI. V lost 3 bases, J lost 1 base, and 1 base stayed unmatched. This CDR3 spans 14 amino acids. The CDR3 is CASSPGTGNTEAFF. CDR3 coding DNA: TGTGCCAGCTCACCCGGGACAGGGAACACTGAAGCTTTCTTT.

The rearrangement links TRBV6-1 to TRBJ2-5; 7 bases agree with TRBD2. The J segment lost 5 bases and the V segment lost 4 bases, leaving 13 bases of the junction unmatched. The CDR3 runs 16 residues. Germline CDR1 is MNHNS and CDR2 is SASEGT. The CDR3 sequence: CASSADWGGVRETQYF. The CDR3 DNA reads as TGTGCCAGCAGTGCCGATTGGGGGGGAGTTCGGGAGACCCAGTACTTC.

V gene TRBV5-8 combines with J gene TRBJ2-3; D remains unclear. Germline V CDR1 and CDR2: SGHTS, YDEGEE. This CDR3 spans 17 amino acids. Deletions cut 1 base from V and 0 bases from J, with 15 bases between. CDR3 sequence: CASSLWGLPESTDTQYF. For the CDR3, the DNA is TGTGCCAGCAGCTTGTGGGGTCTCCCCGAGAGCACAGATACGCAGTATTTT.

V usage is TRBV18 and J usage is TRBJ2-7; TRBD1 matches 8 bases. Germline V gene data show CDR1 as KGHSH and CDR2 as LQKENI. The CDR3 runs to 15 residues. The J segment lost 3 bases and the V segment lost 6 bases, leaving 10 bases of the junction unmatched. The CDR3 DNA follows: TGTGCCAGCTCGCTACAGGGGGAAATGGACTACGAGCAGTACTTC. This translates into CASSLQGEMDYEQYF.

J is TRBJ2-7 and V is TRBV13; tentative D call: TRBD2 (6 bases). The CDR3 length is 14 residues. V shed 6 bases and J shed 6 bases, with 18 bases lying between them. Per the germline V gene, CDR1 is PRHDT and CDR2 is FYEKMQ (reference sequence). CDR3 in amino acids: CASRHGGGSLEQYF. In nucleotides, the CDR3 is TGTGCCAGCAGGCACGGTGGGGGGAGCCTCGAGCAGTACTTC.

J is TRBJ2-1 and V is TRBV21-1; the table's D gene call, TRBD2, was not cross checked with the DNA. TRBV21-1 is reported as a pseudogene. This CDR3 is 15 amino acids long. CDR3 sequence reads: CASSKGGGRLNEQFF. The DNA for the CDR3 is TGTGCCAGCAGCAAAGGGGGCGGGAGGCTCAATGAGCAGTTCTTC.